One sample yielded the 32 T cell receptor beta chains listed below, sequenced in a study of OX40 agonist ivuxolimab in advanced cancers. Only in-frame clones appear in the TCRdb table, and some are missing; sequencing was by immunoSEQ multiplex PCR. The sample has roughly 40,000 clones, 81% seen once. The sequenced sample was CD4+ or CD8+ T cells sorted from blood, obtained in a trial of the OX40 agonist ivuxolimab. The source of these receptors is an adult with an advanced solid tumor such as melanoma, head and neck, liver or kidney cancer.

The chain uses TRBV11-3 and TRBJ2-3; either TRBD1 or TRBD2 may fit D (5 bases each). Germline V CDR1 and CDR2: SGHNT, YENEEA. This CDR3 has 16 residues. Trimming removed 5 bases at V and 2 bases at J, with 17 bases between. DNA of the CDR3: TGTGCCAGCAGCCTCGGGACCGGGCCCTCCACAGATACGCAGTATTTT. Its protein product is CASSLGTGPSTDTQYF.

The CDR3 coding sequence is TGTGCCAGCAGCTTCCGGGAAGGGGACTACGAGCAGTACGTC. Protein: CASSFREGDYEQYV. V is TRBV5-5 and J is TRBJ2-7; D may be TRBD1 or TRBD2 (5 bases each). The CDR3 loop spans 14 amino acids. Germline V gene lookup returns CDR1 SGHKS and CDR2 YYEKEE (reference sequence). The V end was cut by 2 bases, the J end by 3 bases, with 12 bases between.

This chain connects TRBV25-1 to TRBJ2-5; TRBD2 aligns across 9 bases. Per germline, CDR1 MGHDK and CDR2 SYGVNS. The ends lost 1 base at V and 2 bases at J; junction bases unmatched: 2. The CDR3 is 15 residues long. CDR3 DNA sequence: TGTGCCAGCAGTGAATGGACTAGCGTACAAGAGACCCAGTACTTC. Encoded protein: CASSEWTSVQETQYF.

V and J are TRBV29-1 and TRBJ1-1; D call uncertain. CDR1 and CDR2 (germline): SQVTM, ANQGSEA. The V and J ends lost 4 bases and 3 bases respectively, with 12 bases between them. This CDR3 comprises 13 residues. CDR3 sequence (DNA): TGCAGCGTTGGAGTCAGTGGGGACACTGAAGCTTTCTTT. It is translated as CSVGVSGDTEAFF.

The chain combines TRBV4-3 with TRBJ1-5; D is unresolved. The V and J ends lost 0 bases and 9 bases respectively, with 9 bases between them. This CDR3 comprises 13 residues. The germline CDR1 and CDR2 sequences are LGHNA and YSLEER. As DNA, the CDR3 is TGCGCCAGCAGCCAAGATCGGGCTCTGCCCCAGCATTTT. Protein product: CASSQDRALPQHF.

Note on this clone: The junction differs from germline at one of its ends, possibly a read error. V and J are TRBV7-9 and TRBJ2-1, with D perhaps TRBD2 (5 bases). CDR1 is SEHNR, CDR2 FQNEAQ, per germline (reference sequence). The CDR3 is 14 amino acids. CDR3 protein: CASSSPGINNEQFF. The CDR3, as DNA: TGTGCCAGCAGCTCCCCCGGGATAAACAATGAGCAATTCTTC.

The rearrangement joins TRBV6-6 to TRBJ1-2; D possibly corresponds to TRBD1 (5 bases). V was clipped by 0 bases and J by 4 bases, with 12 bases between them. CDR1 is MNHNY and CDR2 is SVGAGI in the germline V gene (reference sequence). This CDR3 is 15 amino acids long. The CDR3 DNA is TGTGCCAGCAGTTACTCGATCACAGGATTCTATGGCTACACCTTC. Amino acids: CASSYSITGFYGYTF.

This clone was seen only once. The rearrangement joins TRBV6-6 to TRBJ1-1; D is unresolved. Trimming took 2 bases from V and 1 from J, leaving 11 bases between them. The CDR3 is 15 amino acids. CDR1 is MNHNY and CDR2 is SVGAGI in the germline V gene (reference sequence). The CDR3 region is CASSYRTDRNTEAFF. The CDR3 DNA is TGTGCCAGCAGTTACAGAACAGACCGGAACACTGAAGCTTTCTTT.

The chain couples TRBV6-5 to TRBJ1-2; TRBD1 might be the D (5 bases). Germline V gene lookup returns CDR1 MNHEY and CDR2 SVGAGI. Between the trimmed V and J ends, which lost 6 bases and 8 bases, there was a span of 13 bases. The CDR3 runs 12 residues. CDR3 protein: CASRGQGRGYTF. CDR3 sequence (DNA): TGTGCCAGCAGGGGGCAGGGACGCGGCTACACCTTC.

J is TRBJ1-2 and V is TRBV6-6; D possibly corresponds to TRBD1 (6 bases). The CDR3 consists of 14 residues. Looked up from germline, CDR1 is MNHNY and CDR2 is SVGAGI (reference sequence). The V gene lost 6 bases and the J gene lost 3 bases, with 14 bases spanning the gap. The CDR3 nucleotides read TGTGCCAGCAGGAACCGGGACACCGACTATGGCTACACCTTC. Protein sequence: CASRNRDTDYGYTF.

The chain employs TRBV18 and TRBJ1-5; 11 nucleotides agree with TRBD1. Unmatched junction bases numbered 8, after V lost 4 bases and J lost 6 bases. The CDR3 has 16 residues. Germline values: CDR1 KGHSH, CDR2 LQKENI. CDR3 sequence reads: CASSQGQGAIFQPQHF. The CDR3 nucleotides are TGTGCCAGCTCACAAGGACAGGGGGCGATTTTTCAGCCCCAGCATTTT.

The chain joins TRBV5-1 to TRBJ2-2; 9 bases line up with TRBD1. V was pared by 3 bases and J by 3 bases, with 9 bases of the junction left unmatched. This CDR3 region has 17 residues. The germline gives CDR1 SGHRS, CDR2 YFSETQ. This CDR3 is CASSWTPTGGYTGELFF. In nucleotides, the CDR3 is TGCGCCAGCAGCTGGACCCCGACAGGGGGATACACCGGGGAGCTGTTTTTT.

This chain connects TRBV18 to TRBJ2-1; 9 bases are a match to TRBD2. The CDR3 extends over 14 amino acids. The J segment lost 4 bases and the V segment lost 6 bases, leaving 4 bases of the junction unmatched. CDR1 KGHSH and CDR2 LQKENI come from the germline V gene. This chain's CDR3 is CASSASGVYNEQFF. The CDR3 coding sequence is TGTGCCAGCTCCGCTAGCGGGGTTTACAATGAGCAGTTCTTC.

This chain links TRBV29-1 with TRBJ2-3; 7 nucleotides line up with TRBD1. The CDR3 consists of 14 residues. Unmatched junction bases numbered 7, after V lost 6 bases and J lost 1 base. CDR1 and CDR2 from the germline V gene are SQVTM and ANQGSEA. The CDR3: CSVQGNVGTDTQYF. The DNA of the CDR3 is TGCAGCGTACAGGGGAACGTAGGCACAGATACGCAGTATTTT.

The CDR3 sequence: CASQSSGNTIYF. In DNA form, the CDR3 reads TGTGCCAGTCAGAGCTCTGGAAACACCATATATTTT. The gene calls are TRBV2 and TRBJ1-3; no firm D call. V lost 9 bases and J lost 0, with 6 bases in between. The length of the CDR3 is 12 residues. CDR1 is SNHLY, CDR2 FYNNEI, per germline.

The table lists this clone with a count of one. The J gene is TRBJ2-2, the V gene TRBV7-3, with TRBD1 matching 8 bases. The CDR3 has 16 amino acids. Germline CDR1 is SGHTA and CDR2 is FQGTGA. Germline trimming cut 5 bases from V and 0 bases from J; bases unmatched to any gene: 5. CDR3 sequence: CASSQMGQANTGELFF. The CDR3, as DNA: TGTGCCAGCAGCCAAATGGGACAGGCGAACACCGGGGAGCTGTTTTTT.

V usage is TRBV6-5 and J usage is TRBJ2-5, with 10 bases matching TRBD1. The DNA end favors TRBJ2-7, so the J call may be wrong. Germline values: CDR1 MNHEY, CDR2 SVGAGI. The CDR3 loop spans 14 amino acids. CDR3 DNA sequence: TGTGCCAGCAGGATACGGGACAGGGGCTACGAGCAGTACTTC. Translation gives CASRIRDRGYEQYF.

The CDR3 loop reads CASRGQGYTEAFF. Written as DNA, the CDR3 is TGTGCCAGTCGAGGACAGGGGTACACTGAAGCTTTCTTT. This chain joins TRBV19 and TRBJ1-1, with 9 nucleotides matching TRBD1. This CDR3 is built from 13 residues. The germline gives CDR1 LNHDA, CDR2 SQIVND (reference sequence). Losses at the gene ends were 8 bases for V and 3 bases for J; bases not matched to a gene: 4.

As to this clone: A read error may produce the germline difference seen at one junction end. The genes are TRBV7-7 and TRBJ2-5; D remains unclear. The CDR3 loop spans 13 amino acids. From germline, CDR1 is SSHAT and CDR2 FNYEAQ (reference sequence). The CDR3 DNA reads TGTGCTAGCAGCTTAAATTTCCAAGAGACCCAGTACTTC. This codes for CASSLNFQETQYF. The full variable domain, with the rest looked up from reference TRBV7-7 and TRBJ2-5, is GAGVSQSPRYKVTKRGQDVTLRCDPISSHATLYWYQQALGQGPEFLTYFNYEAQPDKSGLPSDRFSAERPEGSISTLTIQRTEQRDSAMYRCASSLNFQETQYFGPGTRLLVL.

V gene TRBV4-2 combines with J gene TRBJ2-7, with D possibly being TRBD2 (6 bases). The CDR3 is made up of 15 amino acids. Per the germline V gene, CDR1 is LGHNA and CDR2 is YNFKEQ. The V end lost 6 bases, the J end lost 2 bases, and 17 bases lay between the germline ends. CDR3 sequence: CASSSPGALTYEQYF. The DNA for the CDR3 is TGTGCCAGCAGTTCACCGGGAGCCCTTACCTACGAGCAGTACTTC.

CDR3 residues: CASSPPEVTHEGQYF. The CDR3 DNA sequence: TGTGCCAGCTCACCACCGGAGGTCACCCACGAAGGGCAGTACTTC. The chain uses TRBV18 and TRBJ2-7, with TRBD2 as a possible D gene (5 bases). V dropped 0 bases and J dropped 9 bases, with 18 bases sitting between them. Germline CDR1 KGHSH, CDR2 LQKENI. The CDR3 runs to 15 residues. The full variable domain, in which reference TRBV18 and TRBJ2-7 provide the parts outside the CDR3, is NAGVMQNPRHLVRRRGQEARLRCSPMKGHSHVYWYRQLPEEGLKFMVYLQKENIIDESGMPKERFSAEFPKEGPSILRIQQVVRGDSAAYFCASSPPEVTHEGQYFGPGTRLTVT.

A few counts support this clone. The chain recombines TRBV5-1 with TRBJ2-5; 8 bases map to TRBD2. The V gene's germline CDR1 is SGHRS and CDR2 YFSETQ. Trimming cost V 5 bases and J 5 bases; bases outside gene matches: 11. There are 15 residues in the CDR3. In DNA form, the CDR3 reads TGCGCCAGCAGACCCGACAGCGGGAGCGGGGAGACCCAGTACTTC. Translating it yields CASRPDSGSGETQYF.

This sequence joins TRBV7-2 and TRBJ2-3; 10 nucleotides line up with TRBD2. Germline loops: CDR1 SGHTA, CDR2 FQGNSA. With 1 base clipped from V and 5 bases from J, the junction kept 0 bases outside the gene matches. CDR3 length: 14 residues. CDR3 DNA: TGTGCCAGCAGCTTAGGACTAGCGGGAGATACGCAGTATTTT. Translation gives CASSLGLAGDTQYF.

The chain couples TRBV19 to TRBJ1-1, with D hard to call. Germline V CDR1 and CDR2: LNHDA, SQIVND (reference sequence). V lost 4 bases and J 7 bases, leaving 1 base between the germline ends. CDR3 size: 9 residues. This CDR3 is CASSSEAFF. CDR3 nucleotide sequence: TGTGCCAGTAGTAGTGAAGCTTTCTTT.

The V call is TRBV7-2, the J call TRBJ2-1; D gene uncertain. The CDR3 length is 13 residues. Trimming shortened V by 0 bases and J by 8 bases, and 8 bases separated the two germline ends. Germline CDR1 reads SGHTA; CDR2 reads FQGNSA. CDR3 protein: CASSLARRDEQFF. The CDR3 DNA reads TGTGCCAGCAGCTTAGCGAGACGCGATGAGCAGTTCTTC.

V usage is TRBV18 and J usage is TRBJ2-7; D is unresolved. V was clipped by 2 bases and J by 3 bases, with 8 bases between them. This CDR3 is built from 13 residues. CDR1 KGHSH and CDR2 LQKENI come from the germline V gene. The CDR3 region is CASSPGQNYEQYV. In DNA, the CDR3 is TGTGCCAGCTCACCAGGGCAAAACTACGAGCAGTACGTC.

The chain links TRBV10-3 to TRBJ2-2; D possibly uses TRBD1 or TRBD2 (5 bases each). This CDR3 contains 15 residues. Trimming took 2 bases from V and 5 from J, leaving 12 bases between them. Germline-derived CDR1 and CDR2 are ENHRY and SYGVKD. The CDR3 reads CAISERGPPTGELFF. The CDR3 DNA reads TGTGCCATCAGTGAGCGGGGACCGCCGACCGGGGAGCTGTTTTTT.

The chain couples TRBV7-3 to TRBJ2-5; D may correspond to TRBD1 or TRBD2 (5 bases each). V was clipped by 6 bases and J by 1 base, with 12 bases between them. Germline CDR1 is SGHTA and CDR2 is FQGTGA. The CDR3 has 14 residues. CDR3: CASSPGTSQETQYF. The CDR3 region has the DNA TGTGCCAGCAGTCCAGGGACGTCCCAAGAGACCCAGTACTTC.

In DNA, the CDR3 is TGTGCCAGCAGTCCATGGGGGACAGTCTACGAGCAGTACTTC. Amino acid sequence: CASSPWGTVYEQYF. This chain connects TRBV7-2 to TRBJ2-7, with 7 bases aligning to TRBD1. Germline CDR1 is SGHTA and CDR2 is FQGNSA. This CDR3 spans 14 amino acids. V lost 6 bases to trimming and J lost 3 bases; unmatched junction nucleotides: 8. Combining the CDR3 with reference TRBV7-2 and TRBJ2-7 gives the whole variable domain GAGVSQSPSNKVTEKGKDVELRCDPISGHTALYWYRQSLGQGLEFLIYFQGNSAPDKSGLPSDRFSAERTGGSVSTLTIQRTQQEDSAVYLCASSPWGTVYEQYFGPGTRLTVT.

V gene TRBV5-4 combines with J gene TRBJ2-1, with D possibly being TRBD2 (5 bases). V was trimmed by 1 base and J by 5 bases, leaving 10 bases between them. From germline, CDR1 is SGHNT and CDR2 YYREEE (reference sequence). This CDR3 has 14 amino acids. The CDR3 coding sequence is TGTGCCAGCAGCTTGATGAGCGGAAACAATGAGCAGTTCTTC. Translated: CASSLMSGNNEQFF.

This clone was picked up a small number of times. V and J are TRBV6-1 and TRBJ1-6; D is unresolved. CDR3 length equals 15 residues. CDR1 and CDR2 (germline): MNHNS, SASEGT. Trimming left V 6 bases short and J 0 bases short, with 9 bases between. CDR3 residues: CASSDVSSYNSPLHF. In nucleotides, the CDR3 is TGTGCCAGCAGCGACGTGAGCTCCTATAATTCACCCCTCCACTTT.

The CDR3 loop reads CASSYVLNYGYTF. In DNA form, the CDR3 reads TGTGCCAGCAGCTACGTTCTTAACTATGGCTACACCTTC. The chain has TRBV9 and TRBJ1-2; unclear D gene. The CDR3 has 13 residues. V lost 4 bases and J 1 base, leaving 8 bases between the germline ends. The germline CDR1 and CDR2 sequences are SGDLS and YYNGEE.